These 27 T cell receptor beta chains were sequenced from one sample in a study of OX40 agonist ivuxolimab in advanced cancers. Clones were sequenced by immunoSEQ multiplex PCR, and TCRdb holds only the in-frame ones, with some missing. The sample has about 93,000 clones, 92% seen once. Source: CD4+ or CD8+ T cells sorted from blood, taken in a trial of the OX40 agonist ivuxolimab. These receptors all stem from an adult with an advanced solid tumor such as melanoma, head and neck, liver or kidney cancer.

The chain carries TRBV7-9 and TRBJ2-5; 11 nucleotides agree with TRBD2. The CDR3 runs 17 residues. V dropped 5 bases and J dropped 1; count of bases not matched to a gene: 9. Germline CDR1 reads SEHNR; CDR2 reads FQNEAQ (reference sequence). DNA for the CDR3: TGTGCCAGCAGCCCGGGGCGGCTAGCGGGGGGCCAAGAGACCCAGTACTTC. Protein sequence: CASSPGRLAGGQETQYF.

The chain is built from TRBV6-5 and TRBJ1-1; no firm D call. Germline lookup yields CDR1 MNHEY and CDR2 SVGAGI. V was trimmed by 6 bases and J by 12 bases, leaving 23 bases between them. CDR3 length: 14 amino acids. The CDR3 region has the DNA TGTGCCAGCAGACCACCCAAAACCGGATCCTGGACTTTCTTT. This encodes CASRPPKTGSWTFF.

The gene calls are TRBV5-1 and TRBJ2-5; 14 bases match TRBD2. The length of the CDR3 is 19 residues. Germline V CDR1 and CDR2: SGHRS, YFSETQ. V shed 3 bases, J shed 4 bases, and the junction held 14 bases outside the gene matches. DNA for the CDR3: TGCGCCAGCAGCTCACAACCGGGGACTAGCGGGAGAGACGGAGAGACCCAGTACTTC. Translating gives CASSSQPGTSGRDGETQYF.

J is TRBJ2-7 and V is TRBV7-9; the D is unclear. The CDR3 extends over 13 amino acids. Deletions cut 1 base from V and 7 bases from J, with 11 bases between. Germline values: CDR1 SEHNR, CDR2 FQNEAQ (reference sequence). The CDR3 sequence is CASSLGNSGEQYF. As DNA, the CDR3 is TGTGCCAGCAGCTTAGGTAATTCTGGGGAGCAGTACTTC.

The chain recombines TRBV18 with TRBJ2-3, with D unclear. Germline CDR1 KGHSH, CDR2 LQKENI. Trimming removed 6 bases at V and 6 bases at J, with 4 bases between. This CDR3 contains 10 residues. The CDR3 reads CASSSDTQYF. CDR3 nucleotide sequence: TGTGCCAGCTCTAGCGATACGCAGTATTTT.

The V call is TRBV5-1, the J call TRBJ1-1, with D possibly being TRBD1 (5 bases). Germline V CDR1 and CDR2: SGHRS, YFSETQ. This CDR3 is 14 amino acids long. Between the trimmed V and J ends, which lost 1 base and 5 bases, there was a span of 12 bases. CDR3 in DNA: TGCGCCAGCAGCTTGCACGCAGGGTCTACTGAAGCTTTCTTT. Translating gives CASSLHAGSTEAFF. Variable domain in full (rest from reference TRBV5-1 and TRBJ1-1): KAGVTQTPRYLIKTRGQQVTLSCSPISGHRSVSWYQQTPGQGLQFLFEYFSETQRNKGNFPGRFSGRQFSNSRSEMNVSTLELGDSALYLCASSLHAGSTEAFFGQGTRLTVV.

This sequence joins TRBV14 and TRBJ2-5; 10 positions agree with TRBD1. Germline V lookup: CDR1 SGHDN, CDR2 FVKESK. J was trimmed by 5 bases and V by 4 bases; bases with no gene match: 7. The CDR3 totals 15 residues. DNA for the CDR3: TGTGCCAGCAGCCTTCGGACAGGGGGAGGGGAGACCCAGTACTTC. This codes for CASSLRTGGGETQYF.

V and J are TRBV18 and TRBJ1-2, with D possibly TRBD1 on 5 matching bases. V was cut by 0 bases and J by 0 bases, with 14 bases left in between. The CDR3 extends over 17 amino acids. CDR1 is KGHSH, CDR2 LQKENI, per germline. CDR3 residues: CASSPPWQGLANYGYTF. DNA of the CDR3: TGTGCCAGCTCACCACCGTGGCAGGGCCTAGCTAACTATGGCTACACCTTC.

The V call is TRBV5-1, the J call TRBJ1-4; 7 bases align to TRBD1. The V gene end was trimmed by 4 bases and the J gene end by 3 bases; junction bases not matched to a gene: 3. Germline CDR1 SGHRS, CDR2 YFSETQ. The CDR3 length is 14 residues. DNA for the CDR3: TGCGCCAGCAGCGGGACAGTTCCTAATGAAAAACTGTTTTTT. Translation: CASSGTVPNEKLFF. The complete variable domain, with remaining parts taken from reference TRBV5-1 and TRBJ1-4, reads KAGVTQTPRYLIKTRGQQVTLSCSPISGHRSVSWYQQTPGQGLQFLFEYFSETQRNKGNFPGRFSGRQFSNSRSEMNVSTLELGDSALYLCASSGTVPNEKLFFGSGTQLSVL.

V gene TRBV2 combines with J gene TRBJ1-6, with D possibly TRBD1 on 5 matching bases. V was trimmed by 1 base and J by 7 bases, leaving 11 bases between them. This CDR3 contains 15 residues. Germline V CDR1 and CDR2: SNHLY, FYNNEI. CDR3 sequence reads: CASSEGGGSNSPLHF. Here the CDR3 DNA reads TGTGCCAGCAGTGAAGGGGGCGGCAGCAATTCACCCCTCCACTTT.

The chain is built from TRBV5-1 and TRBJ2-5, with D tentatively TRBD2 (5 bases). The CDR3 extends over 14 amino acids. The V gene lost 0 bases and the J gene lost 2 bases, with 8 bases spanning the gap. CDR1 SGHRS and CDR2 YFSETQ come from the germline V gene. The CDR3 nucleotides are TGCGCCAGCAGCTTGGGGACTCCTCAAGAGACCCAGTACTTC. Translated: CASSLGTPQETQYF.

The genes are TRBV6-5 and TRBJ2-7; a weak D match, TRBD2 (6 bases). Germline V lookup: CDR1 MNHEY, CDR2 SVGAGI. This CDR3 comprises 14 residues. V lost 5 bases and J 0 bases, leaving 11 bases between the germline ends. In DNA form, the CDR3 reads TGTGCCAGCAGTGCGAAGACTAGCTCCTACGAGCAGTACTTC. It is translated as CASSAKTSSYEQYF.

CDR3 protein: CASSLKGQVSGNTIYF. The CDR3 DNA is TGTGCCAGCAGCTTAAAGGGACAAGTCTCTGGAAACACCATATATTTT. V usage is TRBV7-3 and J usage is TRBJ1-3; TRBD1 is a possible D gene (6 bases). Trimming cost V 1 base and J 0 bases, with 10 bases left between them. This CDR3 region has 16 residues. Per the germline V gene, CDR1 is SGHTA and CDR2 is FQGTGA.

The V gene is TRBV6-1, the J gene TRBJ1-3; possibly TRBD1 for D (5 bases). Trimming took off 0 bases at V and 2 bases at J, with 8 bases between the two ends. CDR3 length equals 15 residues. Germline assignment: CDR1 MNHNS and CDR2 SASEGT. In DNA, the CDR3 is TGTGCCAGCAGTGAAGCCAGGGCCCCTGGAAACACCATATATTTT. This codes for CASSEARAPGNTIYF.

The chain recombines TRBV7-2 with TRBJ2-3; D gene unclear. The CDR3 contains 13 residues. V was pared by 5 bases and J by 2 bases, with 8 bases between. From germline, CDR1 is SGHTA and CDR2 FQGNSA. The CDR3 loop reads CASSLSYTDTQYF. The CDR3 nucleotides read TGTGCCAGCAGCCTGAGTTACACAGATACGCAGTATTTT. Complete variable domain (other parts from reference TRBV7-2 and TRBJ2-3): GAGVSQSPSNKVTEKGKDVELRCDPISGHTALYWYRQSLGQGLEFLIYFQGNSAPDKSGLPSDRFSAERTGGSVSTLTIQRTQQEDSAVYLCASSLSYTDTQYFGPGTRLTVL.

The chain combines TRBV18 with TRBJ2-1; the D is unclear. Looked up from germline, CDR1 is KGHSH and CDR2 is LQKENI. The V end was cut by 3 bases, the J end by 8 bases, with 20 bases between. CDR3 size: 16 residues. CDR3 nucleotides: TGTGCCAGCTCACCTCTGATGGGCCGTGCGGCGGATGAGCAGTTCTTC. It translates to CASSPLMGRAADEQFF.

This sequence joins TRBV11-2 and TRBJ2-3; D is uncertain. Trimming cost V 4 bases and J 2 bases, with 4 bases left between them. This CDR3 contains 12 residues. CDR1 and CDR2 from the germline V gene are SGHAT and FQNNGV. The CDR3 nucleotides read TGTGCCAGCAGCTCCACCACAGATACGCAGTATTTT. It specifies CASSSTTDTQYF. Drawing the rest from reference TRBV11-2 and TRBJ2-3, the complete variable domain is EAGVAQSPRYKIIEKRQSVAFWCNPISGHATLYWYQQILGQGPKLLIQFQNNGVVDDSQLPKDRFSAERLKGVDSTLKIQPAKLEDSAVYLCASSSTTDTQYFGPGTRLTVL.

The chain employs TRBV6-1 and TRBJ1-3; 9 bases agree with TRBD1. This CDR3 has 15 residues. Germline-derived CDR1 and CDR2 are MNHNS and SASEGT. V was clipped by 6 bases and J by 3 bases; unmatched bases: 6. This CDR3 reads CASREDRGGGNTIYF. Written as DNA, the CDR3 is TGTGCCAGCAGGGAGGACAGGGGTGGTGGAAACACCATATATTTT.

The chain carries TRBV11-2 and TRBJ2-1, with D possibly being TRBD1 (5 bases). The V end lost 5 bases, the J end lost 7 bases, and 18 bases lay between the germline ends. CDR1 and CDR2 from the germline V gene are SGHAT and FQNNGV. The CDR3 length is 15 residues. This CDR3 is CASSQNPGRENEQFF. The CDR3 DNA reads TGTGCCAGCAGCCAGAACCCAGGGCGTGAGAATGAGCAGTTCTTC.

The chain joins TRBV19 to TRBJ2-7, with D possibly matching TRBD2 (5 bases). The CDR3 is made up of 15 amino acids. The V end was cut by 3 bases, the J end by 2 bases, with 14 bases between. Germline CDR1 and CDR2: LNHDA and SQIVND (reference sequence). CDR3 DNA sequence: TGTGCCAGTAGTATGGCTCGGGGTAACCCCTACGAGCAGTACTTC. It specifies CASSMARGNPYEQYF.

The rearrangement uses TRBV5-1 and TRBJ1-3, with 7 bases lining up with TRBD1. From germline, CDR1 is SGHRS and CDR2 YFSETQ. The CDR3 length is 16 residues. V lost 1 base and J lost 2; bases outside the gene matches: 6. The CDR3 sequence: CASSLTGTEAGNTIYF. The DNA of the CDR3 is TGCGCCAGCAGCTTGACAGGGACAGAGGCTGGAAACACCATATATTTT.

V gene TRBV7-2 combines with J gene TRBJ2-5, with 9 nucleotides matching TRBD2. CDR1 is SGHTA and CDR2 is FQGNSA in the germline V gene. CDR3 length: 18 residues. Trimming took 3 bases from V and 5 from J; bases not matched to a gene: 16. The CDR3 nucleotides read TGTGCCAGCAGCTTGGGTGGGGGTGGTAGCGGGAGAGTGGAGACCCAGTACTTC. Protein product: CASSLGGGGSGRVETQYF.

The V gene is TRBV5-5, the J gene TRBJ1-2; D unclear. V lost 1 base and J 5 bases, leaving 9 bases between the germline ends. Looked up from germline, CDR1 is SGHKS and CDR2 is YYEKEE (reference sequence). The CDR3 runs 13 residues. The CDR3 sequence: CASSLFSAYGYTF. CDR3 nucleotide sequence: TGTGCCAGCAGCTTGTTTTCAGCATATGGCTACACCTTC.

The chain carries TRBV11-3 and TRBJ1-5, with D unresolved. CDR1 is SGHNT, CDR2 YENEEA, per germline. This CDR3 has 17 amino acids. V was shortened by 1 base and J by 0 bases, with 13 bases between the two germline ends. In nucleotides, the CDR3 is TGTGCCAGCAGCTTAGTCCTTCGGCTGTATAGCAATCAGCCCCAGCATTTT. It translates to CASSLVLRLYSNQPQHF.

The chain uses TRBV19 and TRBJ2-1, with 11 bases matching TRBD2. The CDR3 contains 15 residues. Per the germline V gene, CDR1 is LNHDA and CDR2 is SQIVND (reference sequence). J lost 8 bases, V lost 4 bases, and 7 bases had no gene match. As DNA, the CDR3 is TGTGCCAGTAGTAGTGTAGCGGGGGGGCTCGATGAGCAGTTCTTC. It is translated as CASSSVAGGLDEQFF.

This chain joins TRBV6-1 and TRBJ1-5, with 8 bases identical to TRBD1. Trimming at V came to 6 bases and at J to 8 bases, leaving 9 bases not matched to a gene. CDR1 MNHNS and CDR2 SASEGT come from the germline V gene. The CDR3 runs to 14 residues. In DNA form, the CDR3 reads TGTGCCAGCAGAGCCGGGACAGGTCATGAGCCCCAGCATTTT. Translating it yields CASRAGTGHEPQHF.

The rearrangement links TRBV13 to TRBJ1-2; D gene ambiguous. The CDR3 runs 15 residues. Per the germline V gene, CDR1 is PRHDT and CDR2 is FYEKMQ (reference sequence). Trimming pared 0 bases from V and 4 bases from J, leaving 12 bases between. The CDR3 DNA reads as TGTGCCAGCAGCTTAGGGGGTGTGGGAACCTATGGCTACACCTTC. This translates into CASSLGGVGTYGYTF.